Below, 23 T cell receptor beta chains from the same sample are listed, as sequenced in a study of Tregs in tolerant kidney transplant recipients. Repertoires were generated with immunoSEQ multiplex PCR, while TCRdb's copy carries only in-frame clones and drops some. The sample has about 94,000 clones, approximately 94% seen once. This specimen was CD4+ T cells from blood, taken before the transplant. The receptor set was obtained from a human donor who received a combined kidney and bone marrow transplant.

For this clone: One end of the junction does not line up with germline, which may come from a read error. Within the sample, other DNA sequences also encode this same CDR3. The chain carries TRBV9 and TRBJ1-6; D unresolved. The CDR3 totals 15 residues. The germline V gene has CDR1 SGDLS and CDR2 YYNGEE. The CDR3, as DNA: TGTGCCAGCAGGAGGGCTTTGACGGAGAATTCCCCCCTCCACTTT. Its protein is CASRRALTENSPLHF.

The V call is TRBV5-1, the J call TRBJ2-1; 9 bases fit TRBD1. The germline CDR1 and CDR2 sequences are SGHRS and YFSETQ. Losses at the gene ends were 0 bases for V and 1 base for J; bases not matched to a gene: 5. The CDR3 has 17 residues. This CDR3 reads CASSLEPGQGSYNEQFF. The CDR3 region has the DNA TGCGCCAGCAGCTTGGAACCGGGACAGGGTTCCTACAATGAGCAGTTCTTC.

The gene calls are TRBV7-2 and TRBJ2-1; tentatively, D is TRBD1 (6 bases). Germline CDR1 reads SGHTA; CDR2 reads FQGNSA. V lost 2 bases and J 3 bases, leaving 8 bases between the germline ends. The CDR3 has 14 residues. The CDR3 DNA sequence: TGTGCCAGCAGCTTACGCAGGGGCTACAATGAGCAGTTCTTC. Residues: CASSLRRGYNEQFF.

This CDR3 reads CASTGRVFFGETQYF. CDR3 nucleotide sequence: TGCGCCAGCACCGGCAGGGTCTTTTTTGGAGAGACCCAGTACTTC. The chain is built from TRBV10-1 and TRBJ2-5, with D perhaps TRBD1 (5 bases). The V end was cut by 7 bases, the J end by 4 bases, with 19 bases between. The CDR3 is 15 residues long. Germline lookup yields CDR1 WNHNN and CDR2 SYGVQD (reference sequence).

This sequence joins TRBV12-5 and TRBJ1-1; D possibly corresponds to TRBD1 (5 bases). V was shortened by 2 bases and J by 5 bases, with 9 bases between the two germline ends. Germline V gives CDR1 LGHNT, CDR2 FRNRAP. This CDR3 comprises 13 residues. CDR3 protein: CASGLRGVTEAFF. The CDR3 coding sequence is TGTGCTAGTGGTTTGCGGGGGGTAACTGAAGCTTTCTTT. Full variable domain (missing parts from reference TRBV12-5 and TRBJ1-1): DARVTQTPRHKVTEMGQEVTMRCQPILGHNTVFWYRQTMMQGLELLAYFRNRAPLDDSGMPKDRFSAEMPDATLATLKIQPSEPRDSAVYFCASGLRGVTEAFFGQGTRLTVV.

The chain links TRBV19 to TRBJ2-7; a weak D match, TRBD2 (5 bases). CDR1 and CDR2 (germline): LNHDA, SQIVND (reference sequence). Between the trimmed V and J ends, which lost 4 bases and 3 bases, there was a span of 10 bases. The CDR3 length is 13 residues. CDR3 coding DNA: TGTGCCAGTAGTAGGGGAGCTTTCTACGAGCAGTACTTC. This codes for CASSRGAFYEQYF.

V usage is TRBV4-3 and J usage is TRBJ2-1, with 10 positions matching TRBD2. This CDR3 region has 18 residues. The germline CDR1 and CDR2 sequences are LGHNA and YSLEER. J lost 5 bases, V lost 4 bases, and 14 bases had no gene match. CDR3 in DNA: TGCGCCAGCAGCCGGGGCGAGGGACTAGCGCTATTGAACAATGAGCAGTTCTTC. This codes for CASSRGEGLALLNNEQFF.

CDR3 bases: TGTGCCAGCAGCTTAGAGGCGGGCACAGATACGCAGTATTTT. Amino acid sequence: CASSLEAGTDTQYF. The chain carries TRBV11-3 and TRBJ2-3; no reliable D call. From germline, CDR1 is SGHNT and CDR2 YENEEA. This CDR3 has 14 residues. V lost 0 bases, J lost 1 base, and 5 bases lay in between. Together with reference TRBV11-3 and TRBJ2-3, the CDR3 gives the full variable domain: EAGVVQSPRYKIIEKKQPVAFWCNPISGHNTLYWYLQNLGQGPELLIRYENEEAVDDSQLPKDRFSAERLKGVDSTLKIQPAELGDSAVYLCASSLEAGTDTQYFGPGTRLTVL.

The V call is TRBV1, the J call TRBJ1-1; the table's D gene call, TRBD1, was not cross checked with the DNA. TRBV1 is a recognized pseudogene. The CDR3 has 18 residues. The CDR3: CTSSQAVMRTVMNTEAFF. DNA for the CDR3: TGCACCAGCAGCCAAGCCGTGATGCGGACAGTCATGAACACTGAAGCTTTCTTT.

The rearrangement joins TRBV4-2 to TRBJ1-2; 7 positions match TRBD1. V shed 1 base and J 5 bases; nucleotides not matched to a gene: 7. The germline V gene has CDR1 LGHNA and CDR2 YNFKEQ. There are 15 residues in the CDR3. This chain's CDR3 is CASSQVRGRGYGYTF. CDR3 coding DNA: TGTGCCAGCAGCCAAGTAAGGGGGCGCGGGTATGGCTACACCTTC.

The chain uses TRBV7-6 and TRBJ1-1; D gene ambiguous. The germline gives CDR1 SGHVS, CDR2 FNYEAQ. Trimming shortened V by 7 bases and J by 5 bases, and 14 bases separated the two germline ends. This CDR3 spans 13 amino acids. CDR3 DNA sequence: TGTGCCAGCACCCCGGGGAGGGCGACTGAAGCTTTCTTT. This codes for CASTPGRATEAFF.

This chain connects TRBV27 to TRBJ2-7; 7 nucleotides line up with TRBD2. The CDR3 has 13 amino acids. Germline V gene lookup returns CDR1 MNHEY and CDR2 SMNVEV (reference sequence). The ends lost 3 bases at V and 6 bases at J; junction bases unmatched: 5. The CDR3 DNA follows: TGTGCCAGCAGTTTCCTGCGGGAGCGCGAGCAGTACTTC. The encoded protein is CASSFLREREQYF.

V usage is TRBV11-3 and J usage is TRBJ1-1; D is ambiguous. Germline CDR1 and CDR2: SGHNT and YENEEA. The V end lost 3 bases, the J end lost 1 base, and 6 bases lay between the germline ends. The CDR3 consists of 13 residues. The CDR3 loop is CASSFQQNTEAFF. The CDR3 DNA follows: TGTGCCAGCAGCTTTCAACAGAACACTGAAGCTTTCTTT. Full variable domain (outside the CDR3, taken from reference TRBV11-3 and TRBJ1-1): EAGVVQSPRYKIIEKKQPVAFWCNPISGHNTLYWYLQNLGQGPELLIRYENEEAVDDSQLPKDRFSAERLKGVDSTLKIQPAELGDSAVYLCASSFQQNTEAFFGQGTRLTVV.

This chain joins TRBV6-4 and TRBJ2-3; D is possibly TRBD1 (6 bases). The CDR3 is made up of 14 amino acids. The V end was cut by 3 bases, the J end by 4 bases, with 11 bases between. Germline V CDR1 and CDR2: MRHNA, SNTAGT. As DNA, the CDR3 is TGTGCCAGCAGTGATGCAGGGGAAGCAGATACGCAGTATTTT. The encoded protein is CASSDAGEADTQYF.

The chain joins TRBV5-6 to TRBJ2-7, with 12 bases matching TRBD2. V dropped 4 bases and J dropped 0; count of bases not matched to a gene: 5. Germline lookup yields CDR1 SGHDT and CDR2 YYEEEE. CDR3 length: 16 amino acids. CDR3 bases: TGTGCCAGCAGCCCCGGACTAGCGGGGAGCTCCTACGAGCAGTACTTC. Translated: CASSPGLAGSSYEQYF.

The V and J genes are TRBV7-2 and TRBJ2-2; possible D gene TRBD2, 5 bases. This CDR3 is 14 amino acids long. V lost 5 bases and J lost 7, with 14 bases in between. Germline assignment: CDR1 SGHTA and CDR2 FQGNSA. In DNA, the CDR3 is TGTGCCAGCAGCCAAGGACTCCTCGTCGGGGAGCTGTTTTTT. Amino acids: CASSQGLLVGELFF.

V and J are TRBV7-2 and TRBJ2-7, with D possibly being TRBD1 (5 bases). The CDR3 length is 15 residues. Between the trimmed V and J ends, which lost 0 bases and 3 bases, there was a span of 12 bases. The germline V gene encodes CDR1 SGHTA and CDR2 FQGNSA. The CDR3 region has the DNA TGTGCCAGCAGCTTAGCTGGGGCAGGGATCTACGAGCAGTACTTC. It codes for CASSLAGAGIYEQYF. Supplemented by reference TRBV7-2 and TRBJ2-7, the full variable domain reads GAGVSQSPSNKVTEKGKDVELRCDPISGHTALYWYRQSLGQGLEFLIYFQGNSAPDKSGLPSDRFSAERTGGSVSTLTIQRTQQEDSAVYLCASSLAGAGIYEQYFGPGTRLTVT.

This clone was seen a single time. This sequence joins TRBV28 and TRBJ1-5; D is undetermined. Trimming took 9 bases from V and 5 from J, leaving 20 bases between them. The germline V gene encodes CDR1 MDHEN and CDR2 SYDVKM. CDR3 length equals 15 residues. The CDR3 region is CASTLGGDSDQPQHF. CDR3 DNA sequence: TGTGCCAGTACCCTGGGCGGGGATTCAGATCAGCCCCAGCATTTT. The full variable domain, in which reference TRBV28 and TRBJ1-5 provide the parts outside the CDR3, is DVKVTQSSRYLVKRTGEKVFLECVQDMDHENMFWYRQDPGLGLRLIYFSYDVKMKEKGDIPEGYSVSREKKERFSLILESASTNQTSMYLCASTLGGDSDQPQHFGDGTRLSIL.

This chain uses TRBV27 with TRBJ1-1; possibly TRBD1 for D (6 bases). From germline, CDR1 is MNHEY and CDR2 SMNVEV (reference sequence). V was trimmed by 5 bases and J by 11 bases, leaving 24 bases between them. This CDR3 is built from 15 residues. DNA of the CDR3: TGTGCCAGCAGTCCCTTCCGCGGCGGGGGCGCATCTGCTTTCTTT. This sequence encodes CASSPFRGGGASAFF.

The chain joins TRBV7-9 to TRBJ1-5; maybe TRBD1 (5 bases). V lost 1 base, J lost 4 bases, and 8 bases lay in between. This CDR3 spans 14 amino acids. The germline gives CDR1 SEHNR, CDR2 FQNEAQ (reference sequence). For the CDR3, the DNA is TGTGCCAGCAGCTTAGTCGGGGGGAATCAGCCCCAGCATTTT. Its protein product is CASSLVGGNQPQHF.

In nucleotides, the CDR3 is TGTGCCAGCAGTCCAAACTACGAGCAGTACTTC. Encoded protein: CASSPNYEQYF. This chain links TRBV28 with TRBJ2-7; D is unclear. Trimming took off 5 bases at V and 3 bases at J, with 5 bases between the two ends. The V gene's germline CDR1 is MDHEN and CDR2 SYDVKM. The CDR3 spans 11 residues.

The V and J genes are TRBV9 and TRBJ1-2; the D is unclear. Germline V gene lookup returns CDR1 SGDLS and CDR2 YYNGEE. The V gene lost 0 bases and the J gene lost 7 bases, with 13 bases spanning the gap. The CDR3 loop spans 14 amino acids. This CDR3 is CASSVVTRLGGYTF. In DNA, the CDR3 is TGTGCCAGCAGCGTAGTAACGAGGCTAGGTGGCTACACCTTC.

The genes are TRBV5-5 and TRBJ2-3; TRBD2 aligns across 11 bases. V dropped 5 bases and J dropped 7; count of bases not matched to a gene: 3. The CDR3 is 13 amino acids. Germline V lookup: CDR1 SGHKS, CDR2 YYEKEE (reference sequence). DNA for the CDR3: TGTGCCAGCAGTAGACTAGCGGGGAATACGCAGTATTTT. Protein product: CASSRLAGNTQYF.